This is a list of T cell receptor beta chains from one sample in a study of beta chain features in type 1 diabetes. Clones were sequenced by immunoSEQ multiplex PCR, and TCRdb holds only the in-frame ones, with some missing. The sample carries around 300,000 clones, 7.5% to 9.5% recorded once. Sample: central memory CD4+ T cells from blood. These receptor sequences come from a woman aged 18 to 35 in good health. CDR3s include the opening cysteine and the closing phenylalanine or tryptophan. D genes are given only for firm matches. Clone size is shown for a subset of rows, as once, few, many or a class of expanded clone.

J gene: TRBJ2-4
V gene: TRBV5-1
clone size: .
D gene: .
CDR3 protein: CASSTGLLAKNIQYF
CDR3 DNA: TGCGCCAGCAGCACTGGACTGCTAGCCAAAAACATTCAGTACTTC

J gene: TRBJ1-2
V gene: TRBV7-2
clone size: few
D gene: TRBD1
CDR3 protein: CASSLRDRSFNYGYTF
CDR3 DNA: TGTGCCAGCAGCTTACGGGACAGAAGCTTTAACTATGGCTACACCTTC

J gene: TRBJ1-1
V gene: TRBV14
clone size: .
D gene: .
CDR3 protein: CASSQDPGAGAFF
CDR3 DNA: TGTGCCAGCAGCCAAGATCCGGGAGCCGGAGCTTTCTTT

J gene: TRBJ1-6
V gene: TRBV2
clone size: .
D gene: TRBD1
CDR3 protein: CAKSTRGTGDSPLHF
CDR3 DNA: TGTGCCAAATCCACCCGGGGGACAGGAGATTCACCCCTCCACTTT

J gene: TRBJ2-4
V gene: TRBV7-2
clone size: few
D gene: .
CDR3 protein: CASSSYGGQNIQYF
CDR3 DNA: TGTGCCAGCAGCTCGTACGGGGGTCAAAACATTCAGTACTTC

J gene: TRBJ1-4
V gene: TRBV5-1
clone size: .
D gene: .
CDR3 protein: CASRPWTSTNEKLFF
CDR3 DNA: TGCGCCAGCAGGCCCTGGACCTCAACTAATGAAAAACTGTTTTTT

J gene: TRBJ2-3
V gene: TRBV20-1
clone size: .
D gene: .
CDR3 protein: CSATSNTQYF
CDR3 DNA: TGCAGTGCCACTTCGAATACGCAGTATTTT

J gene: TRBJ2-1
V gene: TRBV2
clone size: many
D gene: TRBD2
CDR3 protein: CASRGPTGTREDEQFF
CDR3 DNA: TGTGCCAGCAGGGGACCAACCGGGACTAGGGAGGATGAGCAGTTCTTC

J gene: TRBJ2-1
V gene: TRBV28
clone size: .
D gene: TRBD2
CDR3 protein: CASSSSTSGGPQFF
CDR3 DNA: TGTGCCAGCAGTTCCTCGACTAGCGGGGGGCCGCAGTTCTTC

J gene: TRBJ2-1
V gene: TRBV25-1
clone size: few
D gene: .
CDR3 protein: CASSETTEYNEQFF
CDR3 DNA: TGTGCCAGCAGTGAAACAACAGAGTACAATGAGCAGTTCTTC

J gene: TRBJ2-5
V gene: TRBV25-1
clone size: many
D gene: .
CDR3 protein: CASSKDHEGTQYF
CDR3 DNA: TGTGCCAGCAGTAAGGACCACGAGGGGACCCAGTACTTC

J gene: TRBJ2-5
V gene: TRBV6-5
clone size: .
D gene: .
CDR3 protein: CASIGSGPETQYF
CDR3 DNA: TGTGCCAGCATCGGCTCGGGGCCAGAGACCCAGTACTTC

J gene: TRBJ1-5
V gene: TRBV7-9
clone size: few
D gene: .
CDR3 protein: CASSLEGGAGQPQHF
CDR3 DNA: TGTGCCAGCAGCTTAGAGGGGGGCGCTGGACAGCCCCAGCATTTT

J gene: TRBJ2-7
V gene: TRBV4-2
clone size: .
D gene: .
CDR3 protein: CASSPGDAGFGYEQYF
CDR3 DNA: TGTGCCAGCAGCCCCGGGGACGCGGGATTCGGGTACGAGCAGTACTTC

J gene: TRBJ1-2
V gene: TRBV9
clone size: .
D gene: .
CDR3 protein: CASSNTGPFTF
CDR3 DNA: TGTGCCAGCAGCAACACAGGTCCTTTCACCTTC

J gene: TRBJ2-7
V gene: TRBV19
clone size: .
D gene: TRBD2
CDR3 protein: CASSGTGTSYEQYF
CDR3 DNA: TGTGCCAGTAGTGGAACCGGGACTAGCTACGAGCAGTACTTC

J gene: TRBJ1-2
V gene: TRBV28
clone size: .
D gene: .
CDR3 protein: CASSSGLYYGYTF
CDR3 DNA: TGTGCCAGCAGTTCAGGGTTATACTATGGCTACACCTTC

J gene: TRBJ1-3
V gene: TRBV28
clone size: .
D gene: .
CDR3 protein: CASIAGGVSGNTIYF
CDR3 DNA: TGTGCCAGCATAGCGGGGGGAGTGTCTGGAAACACCATATATTTT

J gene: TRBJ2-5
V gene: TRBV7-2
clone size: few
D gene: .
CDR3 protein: CASSLYGQETQYF
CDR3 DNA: TGTGCCAGCAGCTTATACGGCCAAGAGACCCAGTACTTC

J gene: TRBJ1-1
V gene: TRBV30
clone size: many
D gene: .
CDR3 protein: CASRLGMNTEAFF
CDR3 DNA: TGTGCCTCCCGCCTCGGGATGAACACTGAAGCTTTCTTT

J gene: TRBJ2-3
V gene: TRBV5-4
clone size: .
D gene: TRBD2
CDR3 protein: CASRLDMTSGGLDTQYF
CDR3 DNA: TGTGCCAGCAGGTTGGACATGACTAGCGGGGGTTTAGATACGCAGTATTTT

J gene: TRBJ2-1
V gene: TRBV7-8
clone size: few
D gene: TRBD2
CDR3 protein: CASSLGLAGLSKQFF
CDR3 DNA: TGTGCCAGCAGCTTAGGCCTAGCGGGGCTTTCTAAGCAGTTCTTC

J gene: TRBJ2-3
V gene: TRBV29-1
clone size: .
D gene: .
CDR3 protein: CSVEEGGVTDTQYF
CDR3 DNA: TGCAGCGTGGAAGAAGGGGGAGTCACAGATACGCAGTATTTT

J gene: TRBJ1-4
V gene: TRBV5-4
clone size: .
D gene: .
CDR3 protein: CASRDHRAGGEKLFF
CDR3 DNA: TGTGCCAGCAGAGATCACAGGGCCGGAGGTGAAAAACTGTTTTTT

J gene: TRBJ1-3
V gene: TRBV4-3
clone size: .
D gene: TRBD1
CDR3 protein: CASSPPTGGSGNTIYF
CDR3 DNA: TGCGCCAGCAGCCCGCCTACAGGGGGTTCTGGAAACACCATATATTTT

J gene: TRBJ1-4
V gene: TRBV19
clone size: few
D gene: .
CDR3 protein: CASRTSGSNEKLFF
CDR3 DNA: TGTGCCAGTCGAACCTCAGGTTCTAATGAAAAACTGTTTTTT